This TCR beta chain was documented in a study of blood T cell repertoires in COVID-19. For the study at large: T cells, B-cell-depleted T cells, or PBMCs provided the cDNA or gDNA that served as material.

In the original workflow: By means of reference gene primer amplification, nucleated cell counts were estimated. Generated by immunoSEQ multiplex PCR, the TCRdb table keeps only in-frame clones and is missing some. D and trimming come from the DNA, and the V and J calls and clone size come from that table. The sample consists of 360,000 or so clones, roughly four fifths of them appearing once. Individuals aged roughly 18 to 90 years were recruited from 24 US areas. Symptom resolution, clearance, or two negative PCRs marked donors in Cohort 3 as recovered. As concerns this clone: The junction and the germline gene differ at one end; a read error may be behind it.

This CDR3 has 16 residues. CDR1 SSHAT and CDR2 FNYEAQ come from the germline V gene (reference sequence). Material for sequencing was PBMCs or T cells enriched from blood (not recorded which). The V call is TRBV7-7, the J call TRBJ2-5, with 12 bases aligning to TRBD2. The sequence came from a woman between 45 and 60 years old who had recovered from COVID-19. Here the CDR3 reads CASSLTPSGGAGTQYF. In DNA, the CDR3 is TGTGCTAGCAGCTTAACCCCTAGCGGGGGGGCGGGGACCCAGTACTTC.